This T cell receptor (beta chain) was retrieved from a study of blood T cell repertoires in COVID-19. At the level of the study: Acute and convalescent COVID-19 specimens originated in the United States, Italy and Spain.

The germline CDR1 and CDR2 sequences are SGHDT and YYEEEE. CDR3 length: 15 residues. V shed 3 bases and J shed 0 bases, with 13 bases lying between them. TCRdb keeps only in-frame clones here, not all; method: immunoSEQ multiplex PCR. The table records more than 50,000 clones, more than 75% of them present only once. The TCR originated in a human donor in a cohort sampled during active COVID-19. Sequencing was performed on peripheral blood. The chain employs TRBV5-6 and TRBJ2-7, with a possible D match to TRBD1 (6 bases). Here the CDR3 DNA reads TGTGCCAGCAGCTCCGGGACACTCATCTCCTACGAGCAGTACTTC. It codes for CASSSGTLISYEQYF.